The 30 T cell receptor beta chains below all came from one sample that was sequenced in a study of cytomegalovirus exposure and HLA in healthy donors. Use of 60 Vbeta and 13 Jbeta primers characterized the PCR. Only in-frame clones appear in the TCRdb table, and some are missing; sequencing was by immunoSEQ multiplex PCR. The data hold roughly 260,000 clones, with approximately 84% observed a single time. Sequenced input: PBMCs. The source of these receptors is a woman aged 40-49 years in good health and CMV-seropositive.

The chain has TRBV7-2 and TRBJ1-4, with 10 bases matching TRBD1. J gave up 5 bases and V 3 bases, and 0 bases lay outside the gene matches. The germline gives CDR1 SGHTA, CDR2 FQGNSA. This CDR3 spans 14 amino acids. The CDR3 nucleotides read TGTGCCAGCAGCTTGGGACAGGGGAATGAAAAACTGTTTTTT. Translation gives CASSLGQGNEKLFF.

This clone was observed once. This chain joins TRBV7-9 and TRBJ1-1, with D unresolved. The V end was cut by 1 base, the J end by 8 bases, with 11 bases between. Looked up from germline, CDR1 is SEHNR and CDR2 is FQNEAQ (reference sequence). The CDR3 has 13 amino acids. For the CDR3, the DNA is TGTGCCAGCAGCTTAGAACTGCGGGCCGAAGCTTTCTTT. Protein product: CASSLELRAEAFF.

The chain has TRBV9 and TRBJ1-3; D not resolved. With 4 bases removed from V and 2 bases from J, the gap between germline ends came to 16 bases. Germline-derived CDR1 and CDR2 are SGDLS and YYNGEE. The CDR3 covers 16 residues. The CDR3 reads CASSSDAAPPGNTIYF. CDR3 coding DNA: TGTGCCAGCAGCTCAGATGCGGCCCCCCCTGGAAACACCATATATTTT.

The rearrangement links TRBV5-1 to TRBJ2-1; 9 bases are shared with TRBD2. This CDR3 has 17 residues. Germline CDR1 and CDR2: SGHRS and YFSETQ. J lost 0 bases, V lost 5 bases, and 9 bases had no gene match. Here the CDR3 reads CASSSAGGLGSYNEQFF. CDR3 nucleotides: TGCGCCAGCAGTTCAGCGGGGGGATTAGGCTCCTACAATGAGCAGTTCTTC.

Many counts were recorded for this clone. The gene calls are TRBV6-4 and TRBJ2-2; 8 bases are shared with TRBD2. J gave up 3 bases and V 4 bases, and 1 base lay outside the gene matches. Germline CDR1 reads MRHNA; CDR2 reads SNTAGT. The CDR3 runs to 14 residues. This chain's CDR3 is CASSGAGDTGELFF. The CDR3 DNA reads TGTGCCAGCAGTGGAGCGGGAGACACCGGGGAGCTGTTTTTT.

V is TRBV7-6 and J is TRBJ1-6; 10 nucleotides agree with TRBD1. The CDR3 extends over 16 amino acids. The germline CDR1 and CDR2 sequences are SGHVS and FNYEAQ. Trimming took 5 bases from V and 4 from J; bases not matched to a gene: 5. The chain's CDR3 is CASSPGGQGYNSPLHF. CDR3 nucleotides: TGTGCCAGCAGCCCCGGGGGACAGGGGTATAATTCACCCCTCCACTTT.

V is TRBV28 and J is TRBJ1-5; possible D gene TRBD1, 5 bases. The CDR3 runs to 13 residues. The germline gives CDR1 MDHEN, CDR2 SYDVKM. V gave up 6 bases and J gave up 4 bases, with 10 bases separating them. Here the CDR3 reads CASRAQANQPQHF. CDR3 coding DNA: TGTGCCAGCAGAGCACAGGCAAATCAGCCCCAGCATTTT.

This clone was detected once. For the CDR3, the DNA is TGTGCCAGCAGTCCTTTTCCGGGACAAACTACTGAAGCTTTCTTT. It yields the protein CASSPFPGQTTEAFF. This chain uses TRBV27 with TRBJ1-1; TRBD1 might be the D (6 bases). Germline-derived CDR1 and CDR2 are MNHEY and SMNVEV (reference sequence). The CDR3 consists of 15 residues. Trimming took off 5 bases at V and 5 bases at J, with 18 bases between the two ends.

V and J are TRBV5-6 and TRBJ1-2, with TRBD1 matching over 9 bases. CDR1 is SGHDT, CDR2 YYEEEE, per germline. With V trimmed by 3 bases and J by 2 bases, 8 bases remained unmatched. The CDR3 sequence is 16 residues long. The DNA of the CDR3 is TGTGCCAGCAGCTGGCCCCCGGGACAGGGAAACTATGGCTACACCTTC. It specifies CASSWPPGQGNYGYTF.

A single count supports this clone. The V call is TRBV7-3, the J call TRBJ2-1, with 10 nucleotides matching TRBD2. Germline CDR1 and CDR2: SGHTA and FQGTGA. V lost 0 bases and J lost 10; bases outside the gene matches: 15. The CDR3 spans 18 residues. The CDR3, as DNA: TGTGCCAGCAGCTTAACGCGCAGCTCGGCACTAGCGGGAAACGAGCAGTTCTTC. Translated, it gives CASSLTRSSALAGNEQFF.

The chain joins TRBV6-1 to TRBJ2-1, with TRBD2 identical over 9 bases. Trimming cost V 5 bases and J 9 bases; bases outside gene matches: 8. The germline V gene encodes CDR1 MNHNS and CDR2 SASEGT. The CDR3 covers 14 residues. CDR3 amino acids: CASSFSGSRSEQFF. The CDR3 DNA follows: TGTGCCAGCAGTTTTAGCGGGAGTCGGAGTGAGCAGTTCTTC.

This chain connects TRBV5-1 to TRBJ1-4; tentative D call: TRBD1 (5 bases). V was cut by 4 bases and J by 3 bases, with 13 bases left in between. The germline gives CDR1 SGHRS, CDR2 YFSETQ. The CDR3 has 15 residues. The CDR3 sequence: CASSLVGAANEKLFF. The CDR3 nucleotides are TGCGCCAGCAGCCTGGTAGGGGCCGCTAATGAAAAACTGTTTTTT.

This CDR3 is CASSQELENRKAFF. CDR3 sequence (DNA): TGTGCCAGCAGCCAAGAACTTGAGAACAGAAAAGCTTTCTTT. V usage is TRBV14 and J usage is TRBJ1-1; D call uncertain. The CDR3 covers 14 residues. CDR1 and CDR2 from the germline V gene are SGHDN and FVKESK. Trimming shortened V by 0 bases and J by 9 bases, and 14 bases separated the two germline ends.

CDR3 DNA: TGTGCCAGCAGTTTATCGCGGGCACGAAATTCACCCCTCCACTTT. It is translated as CASSLSRARNSPLHF. The chain couples TRBV27 to TRBJ1-6; D is uncertain. Germline CDR1 reads MNHEY; CDR2 reads SMNVEV (reference sequence). This CDR3 is 15 amino acids long. The V and J ends lost 0 bases and 7 bases respectively, with 10 bases between them.

J is TRBJ2-1 and V is TRBV4-1, with D perhaps TRBD2 (6 bases). Trimming left V 0 bases short and J 4 bases short, with 13 bases between. Per germline, CDR1 MGHRA and CDR2 YSYEKL. The length of the CDR3 is 16 residues. As DNA, the CDR3 is TGCGCCAGCAGCCAAGATTTGGCGGGGAGATACAATGAGCAGTTCTTC. Its protein product is CASSQDLAGRYNEQFF.

This chain uses TRBV5-6 with TRBJ1-2, with 7 bases aligning to TRBD1. The length of the CDR3 is 14 residues. Losses at the gene ends were 4 bases for V and 4 bases for J; bases not matched to a gene: 7. Germline loops: CDR1 SGHDT, CDR2 YYEEEE. CDR3 sequence reads: CASSPDRAIYGYTF. The CDR3 DNA reads TGTGCCAGCAGCCCCGACAGGGCAATCTATGGCTACACCTTC.

The chain carries TRBV5-6 and TRBJ2-1, with 9 bases aligning to TRBD1. From germline, CDR1 is SGHDT and CDR2 YYEEEE. The length of the CDR3 is 12 residues. J lost 15 bases, V lost 0 bases, and 4 bases had no gene match. As DNA, the CDR3 is TGTGCCAGCAGCTTGGGACAGGGGGTGTCGTTCTTC. Protein sequence: CASSLGQGVSFF. Variable domain in full (rest from reference TRBV5-6 and TRBJ2-1): DAGVTQSPTHLIKTRGQQVTLRCSPKSGHDTVSWYQQALGQGPQFIFQYYEEEERQRGNFPDRFSGHQFPNYSSELNVNALLLGDSALYLCASSLGQGVSFFGPGTRLTVL.

The rearrangement uses TRBV25-1 and TRBJ2-7; the D is unclear. The germline gives CDR1 MGHDK, CDR2 SYGVNS. Between the trimmed V and J ends, which lost 0 bases and 0 bases, there was a span of 6 bases. This CDR3 spans 14 amino acids. Written as DNA, the CDR3 is TGTGCCAGCAGTGAATATAAGAGCTCCTACGAGCAGTACTTC. Protein sequence: CASSEYKSSYEQYF.

CDR3 DNA: TGTGCCAGCGGGGGGAGCCGATTAAATGAGCAGTTCTTC. Protein product: CASGGSRLNEQFF. The rearrangement uses TRBV2 and TRBJ2-1; possible D gene TRBD2, 6 bases. CDR1 and CDR2 from the germline V gene are SNHLY and FYNNEI. This CDR3 contains 13 residues. V lost 8 bases, J lost 7 bases, and 15 bases lay in between.

The V gene is TRBV19, the J gene TRBJ1-1; no definite D call. CDR3 length: 15 amino acids. Germline V gene lookup returns CDR1 LNHDA and CDR2 SQIVND (reference sequence). The V gene lost 6 bases and the J gene lost 3 bases, with 17 bases spanning the gap. CDR3 nucleotides: TGTGCCAGTAGAGAGATAGCTACTGGAGACACTGAAGCTTTCTTT. Its protein is CASREIATGDTEAFF.

J is TRBJ2-7 and V is TRBV27; D possibly corresponds to TRBD1 (5 bases). Trimming left V 3 bases short and J 4 bases short, with 13 bases between. Per germline, CDR1 MNHEY and CDR2 SMNVEV (reference sequence). This CDR3 region has 14 residues. The CDR3 here is CASSFGARLYEQYF. The CDR3 DNA reads TGTGCCAGCAGTTTTGGGGCCAGATTATACGAGCAGTACTTC.

The chain links TRBV25-1 to TRBJ2-1, with D possibly TRBD2 on 6 matching bases. This CDR3 region has 15 residues. V was clipped by 4 bases and J by 1 base, with 11 bases between them. CDR1 and CDR2 (germline): MGHDK, SYGVNS. The CDR3 protein is CASSVSGISYNEQFF. CDR3 bases: TGTGCCAGCAGTGTTAGCGGAATTTCCTACAATGAGCAGTTCTTC.

The chain uses TRBV30 and TRBJ2-5; perhaps TRBD2 as D (6 bases). The CDR3 has 13 amino acids. Germline lookup yields CDR1 GTSNPN and CDR2 SVGIG (reference sequence). With 1 base removed from V and 2 bases from J, the gap between germline ends came to 8 bases. CDR3 nucleotide sequence: TGTGCCTGGAGTGCCGGGACTCAAGAGACCCAGTACTTC. This codes for CAWSAGTQETQYF.

V usage is TRBV6-1 and J usage is TRBJ2-3; the match to TRBD2 covers 8 bases. Germline V gene lookup returns CDR1 MNHNS and CDR2 SASEGT. CDR3 length: 14 amino acids. V lost 4 bases and J lost 6; bases outside the gene matches: 6. The CDR3 nucleotides read TGTGCCAGCAGTGTCGTTAGCGGGAAGGATACGCAGTATTTT. This translates into CASSVVSGKDTQYF.

This clone was detected only a few times. The J gene is TRBJ1-5, the V gene TRBV7-8, with a possible D match to TRBD1 (5 bases). The CDR3 has 15 amino acids. Per the germline V gene, CDR1 is SGHVS and CDR2 is FQNEAQ. Trimming removed 2 bases at V and 2 bases at J, with 10 bases between. The CDR3 reads CASSLWAGGNQPQHF. The CDR3 DNA reads TGTGCCAGCAGCTTATGGGCGGGGGGCAATCAGCCCCAGCATTTT.

This clone has a single count. The chain joins TRBV30 to TRBJ2-7; no reliable D call. Germline loops: CDR1 GTSNPN, CDR2 SVGIG (reference sequence). V dropped 0 bases and J dropped 3 bases, with 3 bases sitting between them. The CDR3 has 11 residues. The CDR3 DNA follows: TGTGCCTGGAGTGTACTCTACGAGCAGTACTTC. Translated, it gives CAWSVLYEQYF.

This sequence joins TRBV27 and TRBJ2-3; 12 nucleotides match TRBD2. J gave up 2 bases and V 4 bases, and 10 bases lay outside the gene matches. Germline CDR1 MNHEY, CDR2 SMNVEV (reference sequence). The CDR3 has 18 residues. CDR3 protein: CASSSTSGRSYFTDTQYF. The CDR3 bases are TGTGCCAGCAGTTCGACTAGCGGGAGAAGTTATTTCACAGATACGCAGTATTTT.

J is TRBJ2-1 and V is TRBV19; D gene unclear. This CDR3 spans 15 amino acids. V was cut by 4 bases and J by 5 bases, with 15 bases left in between. Germline-derived CDR1 and CDR2 are LNHDA and SQIVND (reference sequence). The CDR3 loop is CASSRRPPSDNEQFF. CDR3 DNA: TGTGCCAGTAGTAGGAGACCTCCCTCGGACAATGAGCAGTTCTTC.

The V and J genes are TRBV19 and TRBJ2-5; TRBD2 is a possible D gene (6 bases). Germline CDR1 LNHDA, CDR2 SQIVND (reference sequence). The CDR3 is 13 amino acids. Trimming removed 0 bases at V and 5 bases at J, with 7 bases between. The CDR3 bases are TGTGCCAGTAGTATAGATGGGGGGGAGACCCAGTACTTC. This encodes CASSIDGGETQYF.

This chain joins TRBV19 and TRBJ1-1, with 7 bases aligning to TRBD1. J gave up 5 bases and V 6 bases, and 9 bases lay outside the gene matches. Germline V lookup: CDR1 LNHDA, CDR2 SQIVND (reference sequence). The CDR3 is 14 amino acids. The CDR3 reads CASRLQGTDTEAFF. The CDR3 region has the DNA TGTGCCAGTAGGCTACAGGGGACGGATACTGAAGCTTTCTTT.